This TCR beta chain is from a study of CD8 T cells in ankylosing spondylitis. Study-level points and caveats: Researchers report that disease-linked clones proved CD8+ and relatively rare in peripheral blood. It was reported that disease-linked clones were significantly enriched in matched ankylosing spondylitis synovial fluid. For ankylosing spondylitis blood, a TCR beta motif of 8 or 9 highly homologous variants appeared characteristic.

To note about this clonotype: Its antigen is unidentified.

TCR beta libraries were made by quantitative 5'-RACE with molecular barcodes. TCRdb used MiXCR to reprocess the 5' RACE reads, holding one entry per CDR3 protein. The data contain 45,000 or so distinct CDR3 sequences, approximately 11% of them singletons. V shed 0 bases and J 1 base; nucleotides not matched to a gene: 2. The CDR3 is made up of 15 amino acids. The germline CDR1 and CDR2 sequences are SGHTA and FQGNSA. This clonotype originated in a male donor with ankylosing spondylitis or in good health (not recorded which). The chain has TRBV7-2 and TRBJ2-7; 8 bases map to TRBD2. The sequenced sample consisted of blood, either unsorted or a sorted T cell fraction (not recorded which). The CDR3: CASSLALAGSYEQYF. The CDR3 nucleotides read TGTGCCAGCAGCTTAGCCCTAGCGGGTTCCTACGAGCAGTACTTC.